The sequence of this T cell receptor beta chain was determined in a study of long-term antiretroviral therapy in people with HIV. The assay used was immunoSEQ (version v3.0), run at survey level. Method: immunoSEQ multiplex PCR; TCRdb's copy keeps in-frame clones and lacks some. The table lists over 30,000 clones, around 79% of them singletons, with around 3% in the top ten. V lost 2 bases, J lost 9 bases, and 4 bases stayed unmatched. Germline lookup yields CDR1 MNHEY and CDR2 SMNVEV (reference sequence). The CDR3 is 13 amino acids. V usage is TRBV27 and J usage is TRBJ2-1; 7 nucleotides line up with TRBD2. This sequence was found in a man aged 50-59 years with HIV. The sample in question was unsorted PBMCs, obtained 3 years after starting antiretroviral therapy. The CDR3 sequence is CASSLAGVGEQFF. The DNA of the CDR3 is TGTGCCAGCAGTTTAGCGGGGGTGGGTGAGCAGTTCTTC.